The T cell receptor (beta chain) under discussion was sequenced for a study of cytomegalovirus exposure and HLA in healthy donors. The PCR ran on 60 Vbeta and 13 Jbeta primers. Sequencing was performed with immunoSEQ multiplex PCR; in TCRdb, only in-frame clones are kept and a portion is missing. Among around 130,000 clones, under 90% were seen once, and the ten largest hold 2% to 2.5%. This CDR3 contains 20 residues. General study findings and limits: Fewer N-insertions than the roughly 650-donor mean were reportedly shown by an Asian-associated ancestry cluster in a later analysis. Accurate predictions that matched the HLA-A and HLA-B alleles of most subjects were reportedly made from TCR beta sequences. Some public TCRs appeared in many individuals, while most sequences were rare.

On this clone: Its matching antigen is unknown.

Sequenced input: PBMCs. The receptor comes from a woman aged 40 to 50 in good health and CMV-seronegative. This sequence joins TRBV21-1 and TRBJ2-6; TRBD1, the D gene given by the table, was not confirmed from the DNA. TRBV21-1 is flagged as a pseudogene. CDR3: CASSKVVARQLHSGANVLTF. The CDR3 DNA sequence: TGTGCCAGCAGCAAAGTAGTCGCCCGACAGTTACACTCTGGGGCCAACGTCCTGACTTTC.